These 25 T cell receptor beta chains share one sample of origin, sequenced in a study of cytomegalovirus exposure and HLA in healthy donors. The table came from immunoSEQ multiplex PCR; TCRdb's copy has only in-frame clones and leaves some out. In the table there are 150,000 to 200,000 clones, over 80% of which are singletons. The sequenced sample was PBMCs. Receptor source: a man aged 30 to 45 in good health and CMV-seropositive.

The chain recombines TRBV7-9 with TRBJ1-5; tentatively, D is TRBD1 (5 bases). Germline-derived CDR1 and CDR2 are SEHNR and FQNEAQ (reference sequence). The CDR3 runs to 16 residues. V was pared by 7 bases and J by 0 bases, with 16 bases between. The CDR3 DNA reads as TGTGCCAGCACCAAGGTTGACAGCATTAGCAATCAGCCCCAGCATTTT. This translates into CASTKVDSISNQPQHF.

The chain has TRBV10-1 and TRBJ2-7, with 8 bases aligning to TRBD1. With 0 bases clipped from V and 3 bases from J, the junction kept 10 bases outside the gene matches. This CDR3 has 17 amino acids. CDR1 and CDR2 from the germline V gene are WNHNN and SYGVQD (reference sequence). CDR3 residues: CASSESTSGTGHYEQYF. In nucleotides, the CDR3 is TGCGCCAGCAGTGAGTCCACCTCCGGGACAGGACACTACGAGCAGTACTTC.

The chain employs TRBV4-1 and TRBJ1-2, with D possibly TRBD1 on 6 matching bases. With 4 bases removed from V and 3 bases from J, the gap between germline ends came to 15 bases. The CDR3 totals 15 residues. Germline CDR1 reads MGHRA; CDR2 reads YSYEKL. The CDR3 sequence: CASSLLGGRDYGYTF. CDR3 nucleotides: TGCGCCAGCAGCCTCCTCGGGGGGCGCGACTATGGCTACACCTTC.

The chain recombines TRBV4-1 with TRBJ1-2; no definite D call. CDR3 length: 15 amino acids. Germline loops: CDR1 MGHRA, CDR2 YSYEKL. The V gene lost 0 bases and the J gene lost 2 bases, with 10 bases spanning the gap. The CDR3 region has the DNA TGCGCCAGCAGCCAAGATCTTAGAGAGAACTATGGCTACACCTTC. Its protein is CASSQDLRENYGYTF.

This clone was recorded only once. This sequence joins TRBV10-3 and TRBJ2-1; 9 nucleotides line up with TRBD2. Looked up from germline, CDR1 is ENHRY and CDR2 is SYGVKD. After removal of 4 bases from V and 3 bases from J, the junction contained 1 base not matched to a gene. The CDR3 is made up of 14 amino acids. CDR3 region: CAISGLAVYNEQFF. DNA of the CDR3: TGTGCCATCAGTGGACTAGCGGTCTACAATGAGCAGTTCTTC.

CDR3 in DNA: TGTGCCAGTAGTTGGGACAGGGCAAGCACAGATACGCAGTATTTT. It yields the protein CASSWDRASTDTQYF. The chain employs TRBV19 and TRBJ2-3; 9 bases map to TRBD1. With V trimmed by 5 bases and J by 0 bases, 3 bases remained unmatched. CDR3 size: 15 residues. The germline gives CDR1 LNHDA, CDR2 SQIVND (reference sequence).

This chain uses TRBV27 with TRBJ2-3, with 8 bases identical to TRBD2. The CDR3 is made up of 14 amino acids. CDR1 and CDR2 from the germline V gene are MNHEY and SMNVEV (reference sequence). Unmatched junction bases numbered 7, after V lost 5 bases and J lost 6 bases. This CDR3 is CASSPGASGDTQYF. The CDR3 DNA reads as TGTGCCAGCAGTCCGGGAGCTAGCGGGGATACGCAGTATTTT.

The rearrangement links TRBV2 to TRBJ2-2; D ambiguous. Germline V gene data show CDR1 as SNHLY and CDR2 as FYNNEI. This CDR3 is 12 amino acids long. Trimming removed 9 bases at V and 0 bases at J, with 5 bases between. The CDR3 DNA reads TGTGCCAGTTACACGAACACCGGGGAGCTGTTTTTT. Residues: CASYTNTGELFF. Supplemented by reference TRBV2 and TRBJ2-2, the full variable domain reads EPEVTQTPSHQVTQMGQEVILRCVPISNHLYFYWYRQILGQKVEFLVSFYNNEISEKSEIFDDQFSVERPDGSNFTLKIRSTKLEDSAMYFCASYTNTGELFFGEGSRLTVL.

The rearrangement joins TRBV7-2 to TRBJ2-1, with D unresolved. The CDR3 is 15 residues long. Germline V gives CDR1 SGHTA, CDR2 FQGNSA. V was pared by 6 bases and J by 3 bases, with 15 bases between. The CDR3, as DNA: TGTGCCAGCAGTTCCTATTCCGCCTTCTACAATGAGCAGTTCTTC. It encodes CASSSYSAFYNEQFF.

The J gene is TRBJ2-3, the V gene TRBV5-6, with 10 positions matching TRBD1. With V trimmed by 4 bases and J by 0 bases, 8 bases remained unmatched. This CDR3 comprises 17 residues. Germline CDR1 and CDR2: SGHDT and YYEEEE. CDR3 nucleotide sequence: TGTGCCAGCAGCACGGGACAGGGGCTTAGAAGCACAGATACGCAGTATTTT. It encodes CASSTGQGLRSTDTQYF.

The rearrangement uses TRBV4-2 and TRBJ1-2; the D gene is possibly TRBD1 (5 bases). Trimming stripped 0 bases from V and 1 base from J, with 15 bases between. The CDR3 sequence is 17 residues long. The V gene's germline CDR1 is LGHNA and CDR2 YNFKEQ. The CDR3 reads CASSQDGFGQLNYGYTF. In DNA form, the CDR3 reads TGTGCCAGCAGCCAAGATGGATTCGGACAACTTAACTATGGCTACACCTTC.

This chain connects TRBV6-5 to TRBJ2-7; D is possibly TRBD2 (6 bases). The CDR3 runs 15 residues. CDR1 and CDR2 (germline): MNHEY, SVGAGI. Deletions cut 6 bases from V and 4 bases from J, with 19 bases between. The CDR3 bases are TGTGCCAGCAGACCATCCGGGACTCCTCCATACGAGCAGTACTTC. This sequence encodes CASRPSGTPPYEQYF.

This clone came up a few times. The chain has TRBV9 and TRBJ1-6, with TRBD1 as a possible D gene (5 bases). The CDR3 totals 14 residues. Germline assignment: CDR1 SGDLS and CDR2 YYNGEE. V lost 7 bases to trimming and J lost 10 bases, with 18 bases between them. The CDR3 reads CASSPLQGGSPLHF. CDR3 nucleotide sequence: TGTGCCAGCTCTCCTCTGCAGGGTGGGTCACCCCTCCACTTT.

The chain recombines TRBV5-6 with TRBJ1-1; D is possibly TRBD1 (5 bases). Germline V gives CDR1 SGHDT, CDR2 YYEEEE. The length of the CDR3 is 15 residues. The V gene lost 0 bases and the J gene lost 5 bases, with 14 bases spanning the gap. CDR3 DNA sequence: TGTGCCAGCAGCTTGGGGTTAGGGGCGAGGACTGAAGCTTTCTTT. It encodes CASSLGLGARTEAFF.

Concerning this clone: Relative to the germline gene, one junction end is altered; a read error may explain this. V is TRBV4-1 and J is TRBJ2-1; D is ambiguous. The germline V gene has CDR1 MGHRA and CDR2 YSYEKL. The CDR3 loop spans 16 amino acids. The CDR3 region is CASSQDVSSYYDEQFF. In nucleotides, the CDR3 is TGCGCCAGCAGCCAAGATGTCAGCTCCTACTACGATGAGCAGTTCTTC.

The CDR3 DNA is TGTGCCAGCAGCCTGGGGGGCTCATCCGGGGAGCTGTTTTTT. It specifies CASSLGGSSGELFF. The chain joins TRBV5-5 to TRBJ2-2; D is perhaps TRBD1 or TRBD2 (6 bases each). The germline gives CDR1 SGHKS, CDR2 YYEKEE (reference sequence). CDR3 length: 14 amino acids. With 4 bases removed from V and 6 bases from J, the gap between germline ends came to 13 bases.

The chain carries TRBV29-1 and TRBJ2-7, with 7 bases lining up with TRBD2. V shed 3 bases, J shed 5 bases, and the junction held 7 bases outside the gene matches. Germline CDR1 and CDR2: SQVTM and ANQGSEA. The CDR3 spans 13 residues. The CDR3 sequence is CSVDSSGGDEQYF. As DNA, the CDR3 is TGCAGCGTTGATTCAAGTGGGGGGGACGAGCAGTACTTC.

The rearrangement joins TRBV21-1 to TRBJ1-1; the D call in the table, TRBD1, was not verified against the DNA. TRBV21-1 is tagged as a pseudogene. The CDR3 runs to 13 residues. In DNA form, the CDR3 reads TGTGCCAGCAGCCCTGACAGGTACACTGAAGCTTTCTTT. It specifies CASSPDRYTEAFF.

This chain links TRBV5-1 with TRBJ1-4; D unresolved. The CDR3 consists of 14 residues. Trimming removed 5 bases from V and 0 bases from J, with 8 bases in between. Germline V lookup: CDR1 SGHRS, CDR2 YFSETQ. The CDR3 sequence: CASREGATNEKLFF. CDR3 DNA sequence: TGCGCCAGCAGAGAAGGAGCAACTAATGAAAAACTGTTTTTT.

The chain carries TRBV14 and TRBJ1-3; D perhaps matches TRBD1 (5 bases). Germline CDR1 SGHDN, CDR2 FVKESK. The CDR3 covers 14 residues. Trimming took off 4 bases at V and 4 bases at J, with 11 bases between the two ends. The CDR3 region has the DNA TGTGCCAGCAGCCCCAGGGTTGGGGGAAACACCATATATTTT. Protein product: CASSPRVGGNTIYF.

The chain recombines TRBV4-1 with TRBJ1-1, with D perhaps TRBD1 (5 bases). The CDR3 covers 14 residues. Germline CDR1 and CDR2: MGHRA and YSYEKL. V gave up 4 bases and J gave up 5 bases, with 14 bases separating them. The DNA of the CDR3 is TGCGCCAGCAGCCCACTCGGGGGAGGGACTGAAGCTTTCTTT. Translated: CASSPLGGGTEAFF.

The rearrangement uses TRBV7-2 and TRBJ2-3, with 11 bases aligning to TRBD2. The CDR3 is 15 residues long. The V segment lost 6 bases and the J segment 1 base; nucleotides outside the gene matches: 3. The germline V gene encodes CDR1 SGHTA and CDR2 FQGNSA. The CDR3: CASSFSGGGTDTQYF. DNA for the CDR3: TGTGCCAGCAGTTTTAGCGGGGGGGGCACAGATACGCAGTATTTT.

The chain has TRBV7-9 and TRBJ1-5, with D perhaps TRBD1 (5 bases). Germline lookup yields CDR1 SEHNR and CDR2 FQNEAQ (reference sequence). Trimming cost V 4 bases and J 7 bases, with 14 bases left between them. This CDR3 spans 14 amino acids. Written as DNA, the CDR3 is TGTGCCAGCAGCTCGGACAAAATCGGACAGCCCCAGCATTTT. This sequence encodes CASSSDKIGQPQHF.

In its sample, this clone was seen once. CDR3: CASSHDTGTSTNYGYTF. DNA of the CDR3: TGTGCCAGCAGCCATGATACCGGGACTTCGACTAACTATGGCTACACCTTC. The chain couples TRBV4-2 to TRBJ1-2, with D maybe TRBD1 (5 bases). Trimming removed 3 bases at V and 0 bases at J, with 17 bases between. Germline V lookup: CDR1 LGHNA, CDR2 YNFKEQ. This CDR3 spans 17 amino acids.

This chain uses TRBV28 with TRBJ1-2, with TRBD1 as a possible D gene (5 bases). Germline values: CDR1 MDHEN, CDR2 SYDVKM. This CDR3 is 11 amino acids long. The ends were cut back, 3 bases at V and 13 bases at J, with 12 bases in the middle. CDR3 nucleotides: TGTGCCAGCAGTTTGTCCGGGGGGTGCACCTTC. The encoded protein is CASSLSGGCTF.